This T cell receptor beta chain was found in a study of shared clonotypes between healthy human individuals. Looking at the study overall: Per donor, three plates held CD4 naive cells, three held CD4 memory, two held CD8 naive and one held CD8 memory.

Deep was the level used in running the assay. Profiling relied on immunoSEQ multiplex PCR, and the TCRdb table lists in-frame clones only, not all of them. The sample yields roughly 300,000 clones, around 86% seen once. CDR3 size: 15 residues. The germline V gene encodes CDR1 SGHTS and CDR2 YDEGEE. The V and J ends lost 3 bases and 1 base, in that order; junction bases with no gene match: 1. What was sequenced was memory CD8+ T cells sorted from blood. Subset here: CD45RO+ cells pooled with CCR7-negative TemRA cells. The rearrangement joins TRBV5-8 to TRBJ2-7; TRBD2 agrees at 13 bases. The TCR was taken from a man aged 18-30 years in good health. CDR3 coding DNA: TGTGCCAGCAGCTCGGGACTAGCGGGATCCTACGAGCAGTACTTC. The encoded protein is CASSSGLAGSYEQYF.